These 17 T cell receptor beta chains originate from one sample sequenced in a study of post-analysis software for immune sequencing data. General observations from the study: Among several TRBV segments more frequent in patients than controls were TRBV5-6, TRBV5-1 and TRBV20-1.

Their cognate antigens are unknown. Carried by the TCR beta cDNA libraries were unique molecular identifiers. TCRdb itself ran the PCR reads through MiXCR, one entry per CDR3 protein. In the table there are approximately 660,000 distinct CDR3 sequences, 55% to 70% of which are singletons. The sample was blood. The receptors come from a girl aged 2 to 10 with multiple sclerosis.

This chain links TRBV7-9 with TRBJ2-1, with TRBD1 matching 10 bases. CDR3 length: 16 residues. Germline lookup yields CDR1 SEHNR and CDR2 FQNEAQ (reference sequence). V lost 5 bases and J lost 0; bases outside the gene matches: 4. The CDR3 here is CASSARTGGSYNEQFF. The DNA of the CDR3 is TGTGCCAGCAGCGCTCGGACAGGGGGCTCCTACAATGAGCAGTTCTTC.

The gene calls are TRBV5-5 and TRBJ2-7; TRBD2 aligns across 7 bases. From germline, CDR1 is SGHKS and CDR2 YYEKEE (reference sequence). The CDR3 totals 16 residues. V shed 3 bases, J shed 6 bases, and the junction held 15 bases outside the gene matches. The CDR3: CASSWEGSEGPSEQYF. The DNA of the CDR3 is TGTGCCAGCAGCTGGGAGGGCTCCGAGGGGCCCAGCGAGCAGTACTTC.

The CDR3 sequence is CASSQDLRGSVWETQYF. The DNA for the CDR3 is TGTGCCAGCAGCCAAGATCTGCGAGGGAGTGTCTGGGAGACCCAGTACTTC. The chain links TRBV3-1 to TRBJ2-5, with D perhaps matching TRBD2 (5 bases). CDR1 LGHDT and CDR2 YNNKEL come from the germline V gene (reference sequence). The V and J ends lost 0 bases and 5 bases respectively, with 19 bases between them. This CDR3 spans 17 amino acids.

In this sample, this clonotype turned up once. The chain recombines TRBV10-3 with TRBJ2-3; tentative D call: TRBD1 (5 bases). Trimming left V 3 bases short and J 6 bases short, with 10 bases between. Germline V gene lookup returns CDR1 ENHRY and CDR2 SYGVKD. The CDR3 covers 13 residues. The CDR3 DNA reads as TGTGCCATCAGTGACAACCGACAGGATACGCAGTATTTT. Protein product: CAISDNRQDTQYF.

This clonotype has just a few counts. The chain joins TRBV4-2 to TRBJ1-4; D ambiguous. V lost 3 bases and J 6 bases, leaving 14 bases between the germline ends. The CDR3 consists of 15 residues. From germline, CDR1 is LGHNA and CDR2 YNFKEQ. CDR3 sequence: CASSHPGGKDEKLFF. CDR3 DNA: TGTGCCAGCAGCCACCCGGGAGGGAAGGATGAAAAACTGTTTTTT.

The rearrangement links TRBV6-5 to TRBJ2-7; D is ambiguous. Germline V gives CDR1 MNHEY, CDR2 SVGAGI. CDR3 size: 12 residues. Trimming cost V 5 bases and J 10 bases, with 15 bases left between them. The CDR3 DNA reads as TGTGCCAGCAGTACGGGTCCACAATCCCAGTACTTC. Amino acids: CASSTGPQSQYF.

Worth noting for this clonotype: Mismatch with germline at one junction end may stem from a read error. This chain joins TRBV24-1 and TRBJ2-1; TRBD2 aligns across 7 bases. The CDR3 loop spans 18 amino acids. Per germline, CDR1 KGHDR and CDR2 SFDVKD. The CDR3 loop is CATTDPAAGVSSYNEQFF. The CDR3 coding sequence is TGTGCCACCACTGATCCCGCGGCGGGGGTGAGCTCCTACAATGAGCAGTTCTTC.

This sequence joins TRBV25-1 and TRBJ1-2; 7 nucleotides agree with TRBD1. The germline V gene encodes CDR1 MGHDK and CDR2 SYGVNS. The CDR3 extends over 15 amino acids. The trim removed 4 bases at V and 5 bases at J, leaving 10 bases unmatched. CDR3 sequence reads: CASSARIRDRYGYTF. The CDR3 DNA reads TGTGCCAGCAGTGCCCGAATCCGGGACAGATATGGCTACACCTTC.

Only a few counts were recorded for this clonotype. This chain connects TRBV4-1 to TRBJ1-2; D ambiguous. Between the trimmed V and J ends, which lost 4 bases and 6 bases, there was a span of 15 bases. The CDR3 has 14 residues. The V gene's germline CDR1 is MGHRA and CDR2 YSYEKL. The CDR3 is CASSRIDSVNGYTF. Written as DNA, the CDR3 is TGCGCCAGCAGCCGGATCGACTCGGTCAATGGCTACACCTTC.

This clonotype was counted only a few times. The chain joins TRBV24-1 to TRBJ2-2, with 7 bases identical to TRBD1. CDR3 size: 17 residues. Germline V lookup: CDR1 KGHDR, CDR2 SFDVKD. Germline trimming cut 3 bases from V and 0 bases from J; bases unmatched to any gene: 6. CDR3 bases: TGTGCCACCAGTGATATATCCGGGACAGCGAACACCGGGGAGCTGTTTTTT. Encoded protein: CATSDISGTANTGELFF.

The sample holds one count of this clonotype. The J gene is TRBJ2-1, the V gene TRBV20-1; D gene ambiguous. V lost 8 bases to trimming and J lost 0 bases, with 17 bases between them. Germline lookup yields CDR1 DFQATT and CDR2 SNEGSKA (reference sequence). This CDR3 comprises 15 residues. CDR3 residues: CSTVSSTSSYNEQFF. Here the CDR3 DNA reads TGCAGTACTGTTAGCTCTACGAGCTCCTACAATGAGCAGTTCTTC.

This clonotype has a handful of counts. The chain uses TRBV29-1 and TRBJ1-1; D remains unclear. Trimming took off 0 bases at V and 11 bases at J, with 19 bases between the two ends. Germline-derived CDR1 and CDR2 are SQVTM and ANQGSEA. This CDR3 has 14 amino acids. DNA for the CDR3: TGCAGCGTTGAAGATCAGCCGGCTGTCCCGAGGGCTTTCTTT. It encodes CSVEDQPAVPRAFF.

The V call is TRBV10-1, the J call TRBJ2-4; D gene unclear. CDR1 WNHNN and CDR2 SYGVQD come from the germline V gene (reference sequence). The germline V and J ends were trimmed by 3 bases and 5 bases, with 14 bases remaining between them. The CDR3 length is 15 residues. The CDR3 reads CASSDGGKGENIQYF. The CDR3 DNA sequence: TGCGCCAGCAGTGACGGTGGCAAGGGCGAAAACATTCAGTACTTC.

The sample holds a few counts of this clonotype. The chain recombines TRBV4-1 with TRBJ2-1, with 7 nucleotides matching TRBD2. In germline, CDR1 is MGHRA, CDR2 YSYEKL. This CDR3 comprises 17 residues. The trim removed 1 base at V and 8 bases at J, leaving 14 bases unmatched. In DNA, the CDR3 is TGCGCCAGCAGCCAAGGTCCCAGACATCTAGCGGACGATGAGCAGTTCTTC. Its translation is CASSQGPRHLADDEQFF.

This clonotype came up a few times. This chain connects TRBV11-2 to TRBJ1-5; 9 nucleotides align to TRBD1. CDR1 and CDR2 (germline): SGHAT, FQNNGV. The CDR3 has 16 amino acids. With V trimmed by 6 bases and J by 1 base, 7 bases remained unmatched. CDR3 region: CASREGTGKSNQPQHF. CDR3 coding DNA: TGTGCCAGCAGAGAAGGGACAGGGAAGAGCAATCAGCCCCAGCATTTT.

CDR3 sequence reads: CASSPGGGWEQFF. Written as DNA, the CDR3 is TGTGCCAGCAGCCCCGGCGGGGGGTGGGAGCAGTTCTTC. This chain links TRBV7-2 with TRBJ2-1; the match to TRBD2 covers 8 bases. Per the germline V gene, CDR1 is SGHTA and CDR2 is FQGNSA. This CDR3 is 13 amino acids long. Germline trimming cut 5 bases from V and 10 bases from J; bases unmatched to any gene: 7. The entire variable domain, with the rest obtained from reference TRBV7-2 and TRBJ2-1, is as follows: GAGVSQSPSNKVTEKGKDVELRCDPISGHTALYWYRQSLGQGLEFLIYFQGNSAPDKSGLPSDRFSAERTGGSVSTLTIQRTQQEDSAVYLCASSPGGGWEQFFGPGTRLTVL.

This clonotype has more than one count but fewer than ten. This chain uses TRBV29-1 with TRBJ2-2, with a possible D match to TRBD1 (5 bases). The CDR3 is 14 amino acids. The germline V and J ends were trimmed by 6 bases and 1 base, with 12 bases remaining between them. The germline V gene encodes CDR1 SQVTM and CDR2 ANQGSEA. DNA for the CDR3: TGCAGCGTCAGGCCGCAGGGGAACACCGGGGAGCTGTTTTTT. This translates into CSVRPQGNTGELFF.